This TCR beta chain was identified in a study of blood T cell repertoires in COVID-19. Germline CDR1 and CDR2: MNHEY and SMNVEV (reference sequence). The CDR3 loop spans 14 amino acids. V was clipped by 2 bases and J by 2 bases, with 10 bases between them. TCRdb's copy holds only in-frame clones and misses some; the assay was immunoSEQ multiplex PCR. The sample contains 230,000 or so clones, around 88% of which appear only once. The sample comprised PBMCs or T cells enriched from blood (not recorded which). This sequence originates from a woman between 45 and 60 years old with acute COVID-19. The chain couples TRBV27 to TRBJ2-7, with D possibly TRBD1 on 5 matching bases. CDR3 nucleotide sequence: TGTGCCAGCAGTTTAACAGGAACCACCTACGAGCAGTACTTC. Amino acid sequence: CASSLTGTTYEQYF.